This entry lists 29 T cell receptor beta chains sequenced from one sample in a study of T cell repertoires in cytomegalovirus infection. One entry per CDR3 protein results from TCRdb running MiXCR on the reads. Among 150,000 to 200,000 distinct CDR3 sequences listed, 15% to 20% were seen once. The sequenced material came from CD8+ T cells from PBMCs. Receptors were obtained from a human donor in good health (CMV status not recorded). Some clones in this sample may be carry-over from other donors' samples.

This clonotype was seen a handful of times. The chain couples TRBV5-6 to TRBJ1-5; the D gene is possibly TRBD1 (5 bases). The germline CDR1 and CDR2 sequences are SGHDT and YYEEEE. The CDR3 totals 19 residues. V shed 2 bases and J shed 3 bases, with 24 bases lying between them. The CDR3 here is CASSFSFRDYRGTNQPQHF. CDR3 nucleotides: TGTGCCAGCAGCTTTTCATTCCGGGACTACCGAGGCACCAATCAGCCCCAGCATTTT.

This clonotype has ten or more counts. V usage is TRBV10-3 and J usage is TRBJ1-1; D gene ambiguous. Germline assignment: CDR1 ENHRY and CDR2 SYGVKD. This CDR3 region has 15 residues. The V end was cut by 5 bases, the J end by 7 bases, with 20 bases between. In nucleotides, the CDR3 is TGTGCCATCAGTCAACCGGGTCAGTCGGGGAATGAAGCTTTCTTT. It encodes CAISQPGQSGNEAFF.

This clonotype showed up many times. The chain employs TRBV7-8 and TRBJ1-5; no reliable D call. The CDR3 consists of 15 residues. Germline CDR1 and CDR2: SGHVS and FQNEAQ. V lost 2 bases to trimming and J lost 5 bases, with 13 bases between them. CDR3 nucleotide sequence: TGTGCCAGCAGCTTACGGCTTCGGGAGGATCAGCCCCAGCATTTT. This codes for CASSLRLREDQPQHF.

J is TRBJ1-1 and V is TRBV14; a weak D match, TRBD1 (6 bases). This CDR3 contains 18 residues. Germline CDR1 and CDR2: SGHDN and FVKESK. V was shortened by 0 bases and J by 0 bases, with 17 bases between the two germline ends. As DNA, the CDR3 is TGTGCCAGCAGCCAAGAGGTCCCGGGACATTACCTGAACACTGAAGCTTTCTTT. This sequence encodes CASSQEVPGHYLNTEAFF. Together with reference TRBV14 and TRBJ1-1, the CDR3 gives the full variable domain: EAGVTQFPSHSVIEKGQTVTLRCDPISGHDNLYWYRRVMGKEIKFLLHFVKESKQDESGMPNNRFLAERTGGTYSTLKVQPAELEDSGVYFCASSQEVPGHYLNTEAFFGQGTRLTVV.

This clonotype turned up a few times. The chain recombines TRBV25-1 with TRBJ2-3; 9 bases fit TRBD1. Germline CDR1 and CDR2: MGHDK and SYGVNS. The CDR3 extends over 16 amino acids. V trimming: 4 bases; J trimming: 4 bases; junction bases outside the gene matches: 9. In nucleotides, the CDR3 is TGTGCCAGCAGTGGTTCAGGGACAGGGTTCCCAGATACGCAGTATTTT. It encodes CASSGSGTGFPDTQYF.

The chain combines TRBV7-2 with TRBJ1-2; D not resolved. This CDR3 region has 15 residues. The V gene's germline CDR1 is SGHTA and CDR2 FQGNSA. Deletions cut 4 bases from V and 8 bases from J, with 20 bases between. This CDR3 is CASSSPLKGVGGYTF. The CDR3 DNA reads TGTGCCAGCAGCTCCCCGTTGAAGGGCGTCGGGGGCTACACCTTC.

In its sample, this clonotype was seen a few times. The rearrangement uses TRBV7-9 and TRBJ1-1; no clear D gene. Between the trimmed V and J ends, which lost 4 bases and 1 base, there was a span of 13 bases. Germline V gene data show CDR1 as SEHNR and CDR2 as FQNEAQ (reference sequence). The CDR3 has 15 amino acids. The CDR3 reads CASSSPDGSNTEAFF. CDR3 nucleotide sequence: TGTGCCAGCAGCTCCCCTGACGGATCGAACACTGAAGCTTTCTTT.

The CDR3 coding sequence is TGCAGTGCTACCAGGGCAGGGGTCAATTCCTACAATGAGCAGTTCTTC. It is translated as CSATRAGVNSYNEQFF. V and J are TRBV20-1 and TRBJ2-1, with D tentatively TRBD1 (6 bases). The CDR3 contains 16 residues. The ends were cut back, 4 bases at V and 1 base at J, with 17 bases in the middle. Germline CDR1 DFQATT, CDR2 SNEGSKA (reference sequence).

In its sample, this clonotype was seen a few times. The chain joins TRBV9 to TRBJ2-5; 7 bases are shared with TRBD2. The trim removed 0 bases at V and 5 bases at J, leaving 4 bases unmatched. This CDR3 region has 14 residues. CDR1 SGDLS and CDR2 YYNGEE come from the germline V gene. CDR3 nucleotides: TGTGCCAGCAGCGTAGCTGGAGCGGGGGAGACCCAGTACTTC. Translation gives CASSVAGAGETQYF.

This clonotype occurred a few times. The rearrangement joins TRBV7-9 to TRBJ1-1; TRBD1 aligns across 10 bases. This CDR3 region has 17 residues. V was pared by 6 bases and J by 0 bases, with 10 bases of the junction left unmatched. From germline, CDR1 is SEHNR and CDR2 FQNEAQ (reference sequence). CDR3 residues: CASRPTDRGRMNTEAFF. CDR3 nucleotide sequence: TGTGCCAGCAGACCCACGGACAGGGGGAGAATGAACACTGAAGCTTTCTTT.

V usage is TRBV2 and J usage is TRBJ1-1; D call uncertain. CDR3 size: 14 residues. Germline CDR1 reads SNHLY; CDR2 reads FYNNEI. V was shortened by 7 bases and J by 1 base, with 13 bases between the two germline ends. The CDR3 coding sequence is TGTGCCAGCACCATAGTAGACAAGAACACTGAAGCTTTCTTT. Translation: CASTIVDKNTEAFF.

V and J are TRBV7-8 and TRBJ1-1, with a tentative D call TRBD1 (5 bases). The germline V gene encodes CDR1 SGHVS and CDR2 FQNEAQ. The CDR3 consists of 17 residues. With 5 bases removed from V and 3 bases from J, the gap between germline ends came to 22 bases. This CDR3 reads CASSPNSGVRGDTEAFF. The CDR3 DNA reads TGTGCCAGCAGCCCAAACTCGGGGGTTCGGGGGGACACTGAAGCTTTCTTT.

The chain carries TRBV7-6 and TRBJ2-1, with 8 bases fitting TRBD1. Germline loops: CDR1 SGHVS, CDR2 FNYEAQ. The ends lost 5 bases at V and 4 bases at J; junction bases unmatched: 7. The CDR3 extends over 15 amino acids. The CDR3 protein is CASSPPGQAYNEQFF. The CDR3 nucleotides are TGTGCCAGCAGCCCCCCGGGACAGGCGTACAATGAGCAGTTCTTC.

The V gene is TRBV28, the J gene TRBJ2-7; D possibly corresponds to TRBD1 (5 bases). The germline V gene has CDR1 MDHEN and CDR2 SYDVKM. V gave up 4 bases and J gave up 2 bases, with 15 bases separating them. The CDR3 contains 15 residues. In DNA form, the CDR3 reads TGTGCCAGCAGTTCCGCTTTAGGGGTGGCCTACGAGCAGTACTTC. As protein: CASSSALGVAYEQYF.

This clonotype appeared a few times. This sequence joins TRBV20-1 and TRBJ2-3; 10 bases match TRBD2. Looked up from germline, CDR1 is DFQATT and CDR2 is SNEGSKA (reference sequence). The CDR3 has 14 residues. After removal of 3 bases from V and 2 bases from J, the junction contained 2 bases not matched to a gene. The CDR3 protein is CSASLAGATDTQYF. The CDR3 coding sequence is TGCAGTGCTAGCCTAGCGGGGGCCACAGATACGCAGTATTTT.

The chain employs TRBV2 and TRBJ2-7; no reliable D call. Trimming left V 5 bases short and J 0 bases short, with 8 bases between. The V gene's germline CDR1 is SNHLY and CDR2 FYNNEI. The CDR3 has 13 amino acids. CDR3 sequence reads: CASSFLNSYEQYF. For the CDR3, the DNA is TGTGCCAGCAGTTTCCTGAACTCCTACGAGCAGTACTTC.

In its sample, this clonotype was seen a few times. The gene calls are TRBV6-5 and TRBJ2-7, with 7 bases that match TRBD1. Trimming at V came to 6 bases and at J to 2 bases, leaving 4 bases not matched to a gene. The CDR3 runs to 13 residues. CDR1 is MNHEY and CDR2 is SVGAGI in the germline V gene. CDR3 DNA: TGTGCCAGCAGCATGGGACAGACCTACGAGCAGTACTTC. Residues: CASSMGQTYEQYF.

The gene calls are TRBV7-7 and TRBJ2-5; TRBD1 might be the D (6 bases). CDR3 size: 15 residues. CDR1 is SSHAT, CDR2 FNYEAQ, per germline (reference sequence). Trimming stripped 3 bases from V and 3 bases from J, with 14 bases between. The CDR3 loop reads CASSFEPRTEETQYF. In nucleotides, the CDR3 is TGTGCCAGCAGCTTCGAACCGAGGACAGAAGAGACCCAGTACTTC.

This chain uses TRBV7-9 with TRBJ2-3, with D perhaps matching TRBD1 or TRBD2 (5 bases each). The CDR3 runs 16 residues. Germline-derived CDR1 and CDR2 are SEHNR and FQNEAQ (reference sequence). Trimming removed 4 bases at V and 4 bases at J, with 18 bases between. CDR3: CASSSLLGDLSDTQYF. The CDR3 DNA follows: TGTGCCAGCAGCTCGCTGTTGGGGGACCTATCAGATACGCAGTATTTT. The variable domain in full, with the rest retrieved from reference TRBV7-9 and TRBJ2-3, is DTGVSQNPRHKITKRGQNVTFRCDPISEHNRLYWYRQTLGQGPEFLTYFQNEAQLEKSRLLSDRFSAERPKGSFSTLEIQRTEQGDSAMYLCASSSLLGDLSDTQYFGPGTRLTVL.

The J gene is TRBJ2-7, the V gene TRBV6-2 or TRBV6-3; 7 positions match TRBD1. The germline V gene has CDR1 MNHEY and CDR2 SVGEGT. The CDR3 runs 14 residues. The V segment lost 0 bases and the J segment 6 bases; nucleotides outside the gene matches: 5. CDR3 bases: TGTGCCAGCAGTTACTCGAAGAGGGGGCGCGAGCAGTACTTC. Its protein product is CASSYSKRGREQYF.

This clonotype was seen ten or more times. The rearrangement links TRBV7-9 to TRBJ2-1; tentatively, D is TRBD2 (7 bases). The germline gives CDR1 SEHNR, CDR2 FQNEAQ (reference sequence). Trimming removed 3 bases at V and 0 bases at J, with 9 bases between. This CDR3 spans 15 amino acids. CDR3 bases: TGTGCCAGCAGCTTTAGGGGGGGCTCCTACAATGAGCAGTTCTTC. This gives the protein CASSFRGGSYNEQFF.

Only a few counts were recorded for this clonotype. The chain uses TRBV12-3 or TRBV12-4 and TRBJ2-1; D gene unclear. V dropped 6 bases and J dropped 7 bases, with 10 bases sitting between them. This CDR3 is built from 12 residues. This chain's CDR3 is CASSPGWNEQFF. The CDR3 coding sequence is TGTGCCAGCAGCCCTGGTTGGAATGAGCAGTTCTTC.

This clonotype appeared a few times. The rearrangement links TRBV7-6 to TRBJ2-3; 7 bases match TRBD1. CDR1 is SGHVS, CDR2 FNYEAQ, per germline. This CDR3 comprises 16 residues. Trimming cost V 3 bases and J 4 bases; bases outside gene matches: 10. For the CDR3, the DNA is TGTGCCAGCAGCTTTGAGGGGGCGTATTCCCCAGATACGCAGTATTTT. This gives the protein CASSFEGAYSPDTQYF.

As for this clonotype: Just one base apart from a much larger clone, this may be a read error. The V gene is TRBV6-6, the J gene TRBJ2-3; D remains unclear. Trimming took off 2 bases at V and 5 bases at J, with 5 bases between the two ends. The CDR3 has 12 residues. The germline V gene has CDR1 MNHNY and CDR2 SVGAGI (reference sequence). The CDR3 DNA reads TGTGCCAGCAGTTACCACGGAGATACGCAGTATTTT. Amino acid sequence: CASSYHGDTQYF.

J is TRBJ2-2 and V is TRBV10-3; unclear D gene. V was cut by 3 bases and J by 5 bases, with 1 base left in between. There are 11 residues in the CDR3. CDR1 is ENHRY and CDR2 is SYGVKD in the germline V gene. In nucleotides, the CDR3 is TGTGCCATCAGTGATACCGGGGAGCTGTTTTTT. This codes for CAISDTGELFF.

This clonotype was observed a handful of times. The rearrangement uses TRBV14 and TRBJ1-6; perhaps TRBD1 as D (5 bases). The ends were cut back, 5 bases at V and 5 bases at J, with 13 bases in the middle. CDR1 and CDR2 from the germline V gene are SGHDN and FVKESK. The CDR3 spans 15 residues. CDR3 in DNA: TGTGCCAGCAGCTCAAGTGGGGGGAATAATTCACCCCTCCACTTT. Translated: CASSSSGGNNSPLHF.

This sequence joins TRBV7-2 and TRBJ2-5; either TRBD1 or TRBD2 may fit D (5 bases each). CDR3 length: 14 residues. The V and J ends lost 5 bases and 5 bases respectively, with 15 bases between them. Germline CDR1 is SGHTA and CDR2 is FQGNSA. CDR3 coding DNA: TGTGCCAGCAGCGGGACCCCACATGGGGAGACCCAGTACTTC. Translating gives CASSGTPHGETQYF. Full variable domain (rest looked up from reference TRBV7-2 and TRBJ2-5): GAGVSQSPSNKVTEKGKDVELRCDPISGHTALYWYRQSLGQGLEFLIYFQGNSAPDKSGLPSDRFSAERTGGSVSTLTIQRTQQEDSAVYLCASSGTPHGETQYFGPGTRLLVL.

This chain joins TRBV4-3 and TRBJ2-7; 7 bases match TRBD1. V trimming: 3 bases; J trimming: 3 bases; junction bases outside the gene matches: 11. CDR1 LGHNA and CDR2 YSLEER come from the germline V gene. The CDR3 spans 16 residues. CDR3 bases: TGCGCCAGCAGCCAGGGGGTTGGACAGGACTTCTACGAGCAGTACTTC. Protein sequence: CASSQGVGQDFYEQYF.

The chain joins TRBV11-3 to TRBJ2-7; D possibly corresponds to TRBD1 (5 bases). This CDR3 comprises 16 residues. V lost 2 bases to trimming and J lost 3 bases, with 17 bases between them. Germline V CDR1 and CDR2: SGHNT, YENEEA. CDR3 in amino acids: CASSLWSRDIFYEQYF. The CDR3 region has the DNA TGTGCCAGCAGCTTATGGAGCAGGGATATTTTCTACGAGCAGTACTTC. The whole variable domain, filled in from reference TRBV11-3 and TRBJ2-7, reads EAGVVQSPRYKIIEKKQPVAFWCNPISGHNTLYWYLQNLGQGPELLIRYENEEAVDDSQLPKDRFSAERLKGVDSTLKIQPAELGDSAVYLCASSLWSRDIFYEQYFGPGTRLTVT.